A selection of T cell receptor beta chains follows, all from one sample in a study of T-cell reconstitution after alpha-beta-depleted transplantation in children. MiXCR was run by TCRdb on the PCR reads, yielding one entry per CDR3 protein. Of approximately 1,000,000 distinct CDR3 sequences detected, under 30% appear once; the ten largest clones hold roughly 30%. Sequenced here: PBMCs, mostly from graft donor cells, sampled 360 days after TCRalphabeta/CD19-depleted stem cell transplant. The receptors were gathered from a boy in the first two years of life who had a stem cell transplant for SCID, so the T cells may come from the graft donor. Each CDR3 is given with its conserved first and last residue. D genes are given only for firm matches. A row's size may be missing; if present it is once, few, many or a size class.

TRBV11-2	-	once	TRBJ1-5	TGTGCCAGCAGCGTGAGGGGGAACGAGGTTGTGGGAAATCAGCCCCAGCATTTT	CASSVRGNEVVGNQPQHF
TRBV15	TRBD1	-	TRBJ1-5	TGTGCCACCGGGACAGCGCGCCGGGTTGATCAGCCCCAGCATTTT	CATGTARRVDQPQHF
TRBV7-7	TRBD2	-	TRBJ2-5	TGTGCCAGCAGCTACAGCGGGGGGCGGGGAGAGACCCAGTACTTC	CASSYSGGRGETQYF
TRBV20-1	TRBD2	few	TRBJ2-1	TGCAGTGCTTCTAGCGGGGGGGGTTGGGATGAGCAGTTCTTC	CSASSGGGWDEQFF
TRBV5-1	-	few	TRBJ1-2	TGCGCCAGCAGCATAGACAGAAACTATGGCTACACCTTC	CASSIDRNYGYTF
TRBV7-2	-	-	TRBJ2-7	TGTGCTACCAGCCCAACCCGGACAGCCTACGAGCAGTACTTC	CATSPTRTAYEQYF
TRBV27	-	-	TRBJ2-7	TGTGCCAGCAGTTTAAGTGGCAGGTTCTACGAGCAGTACTTC	CASSLSGRFYEQYF
TRBV5-1	-	-	TRBJ2-4	TGCGCCAGCAGCCCCCACACGACATGGGAGACCTTCAAAAACATTCAGTACTTC	CASSPHTTWETFKNIQYF
TRBV10-3	TRBD1	-	TRBJ2-3	TGTGCCATCAGTGGCATACGGGACAGGGGGCGTGCAGATACGCAGTATTTT	CAISGIRDRGRADTQYF
TRBV27	-	few	TRBJ2-3	TGTGCCACTCAACTCGGAGGGGGGGCAGTTGCAGATACGCAGTATTTT	CATQLGGGAVADTQYF
TRBV4-2	-	few	TRBJ2-1	TGTGCCAGCAGCCAAGATCGACGGGTCTCCTACAATGAGCAGTTCTTC	CASSQDRRVSYNEQFF
TRBV9	-	-	TRBJ2-2	TGTGCCAGCAGTAGTTCCCTGAACACCGGGGAGCTGTTTTTT	CASSSSLNTGELFF
TRBV5-1	-	few	TRBJ2-5	TGCGCCAGCAGCTTGGTAGTCGGGTACCAAGAGACCCAGTACTTC	CASSLVVGYQETQYF
TRBV12-3/TRBV12-4	TRBD1	many	TRBJ2-7	TGTGCCAGCAGTCGGGGGACAGGTGGACTCTACGAGCAGTACTTC	CASSRGTGGLYEQYF
TRBV12-3/TRBV12-4	-	-	TRBJ1-3	TGTGCCAGCAGTTTTGGGGCCATCTCCTCTGGAAACACCATATATTTT	CASSFGAISSGNTIYF
TRBV12-3/TRBV12-4	-	-	TRBJ1-5	TGTGCCAGCAGTCAAAAATGGTTAGAGGGGCAGCCCCAGCATTTT	CASSQKWLEGQPQHF
TRBV11-2	TRBD1	few	TRBJ1-6	TGTGCCAGCAGCCCAGGGGGGGGCTGGAATTCACCCCTCCACTTT	CASSPGGGWNSPLHF
TRBV20-1	-	few	TRBJ2-3	TGCAGTGCTAGGGCCCTAGCAGATACGCAGTATTTT	CSARALADTQYF
TRBV2	-	-	TRBJ2-7	TGTGCCAGCAGAGGGGACTTAGTTGCTGGGCAGTACTTC	CASRGDLVAGQYF
TRBV7-6	-	-	TRBJ2-7	TGTGCCAGCAGCTCCCTGTCTGGTTCCTACGAGCAGTACTTC	CASSSLSGSYEQYF
TRBV5-1	TRBD2	few	TRBJ2-3	TGCGCCAGCAGCTGGGGACTAGCGACTTCCACAGATACGCAGTATTTT	CASSWGLATSTDTQYF
TRBV6-2/TRBV6-3	-	once	TRBJ2-5	TGTGCCAGCAGCCAGGGACTCCGGAAGGGAACCCAGTACTTC	CASSQGLRKGTQYF
TRBV7-2	-	few	TRBJ2-1	TGTGCCAGCAGCTTAGAAATTCAACGTTCGGGGAATGAGCAGTTCTTC	CASSLEIQRSGNEQFF
TRBV5-1	-	few	TRBJ1-5	TGCGCCAGCAGCTTGGGACACAATAGCAATCAGCCCCAGCATTTT	CASSLGHNSNQPQHF
TRBV20-1	TRBD2	few	TRBJ2-1	TGCAGTGCTGGCCTCATTAGCGGGGGGGACAATGAGCAGTTCTTC	CSAGLISGGDNEQFF
TRBV20-1	-	-	TRBJ1-1	TGCAGTGCTAGATCCGGGCGGTTCACTGAAGCTTTCTTT	CSARSGRFTEAFF
TRBV7-2	-	few	TRBJ2-1	TGTGCCAGCAGCCAAACGCCCGTGACCAATGAGCAGTTCTTC	CASSQTPVTNEQFF